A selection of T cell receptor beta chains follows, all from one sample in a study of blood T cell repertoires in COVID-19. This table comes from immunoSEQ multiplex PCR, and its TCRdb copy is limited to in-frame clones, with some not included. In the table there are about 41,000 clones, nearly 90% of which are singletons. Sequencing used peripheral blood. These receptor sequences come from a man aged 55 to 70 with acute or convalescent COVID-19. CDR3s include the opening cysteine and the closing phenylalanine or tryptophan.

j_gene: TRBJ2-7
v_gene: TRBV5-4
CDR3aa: CASSGGQRGYEQYF

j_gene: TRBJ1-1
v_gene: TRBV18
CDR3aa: CASSPPAGNLNTEAFF

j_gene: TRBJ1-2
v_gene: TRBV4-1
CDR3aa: CASSQDPGLNYGYTF

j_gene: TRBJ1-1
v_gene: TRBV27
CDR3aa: CASSADTPNTEAFF

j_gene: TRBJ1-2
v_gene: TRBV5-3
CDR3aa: CARSSRDRGRPGYGYTF

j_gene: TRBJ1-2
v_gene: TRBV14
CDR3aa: CASSRKTGANYGYTF

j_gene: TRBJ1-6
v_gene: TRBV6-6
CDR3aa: CASSYRQGRGDSPLHF

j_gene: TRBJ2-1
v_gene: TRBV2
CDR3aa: CASSVTASAGGPSNEQFF

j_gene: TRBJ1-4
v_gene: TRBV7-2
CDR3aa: CASSLSGTVNEKLFF

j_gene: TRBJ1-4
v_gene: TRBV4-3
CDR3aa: CASSQGFGVDPEKLFF

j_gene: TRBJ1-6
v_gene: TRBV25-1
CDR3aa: CASGDGWPLHF

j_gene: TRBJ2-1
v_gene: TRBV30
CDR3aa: CAWSVSGGLRNEQFF

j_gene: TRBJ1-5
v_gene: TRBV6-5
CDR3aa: CASGGTGAGNQPQHF

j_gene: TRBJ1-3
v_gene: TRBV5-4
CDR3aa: CASTPQGTGNTIYF

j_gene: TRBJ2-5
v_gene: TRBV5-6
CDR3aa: CASSLGQGVQETQYF

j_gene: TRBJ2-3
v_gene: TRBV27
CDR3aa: CASSIRGRTDTQYF

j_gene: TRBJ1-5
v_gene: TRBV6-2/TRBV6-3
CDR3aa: CASSQTKQGIRNQPQHF

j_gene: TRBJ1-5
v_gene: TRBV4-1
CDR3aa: CASSRGGEGQPQHF

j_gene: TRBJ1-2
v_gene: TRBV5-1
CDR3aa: CASSRDSANYGYTF

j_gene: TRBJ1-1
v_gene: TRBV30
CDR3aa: CAWSPQGTIGAFF

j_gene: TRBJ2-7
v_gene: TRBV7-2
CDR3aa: CASSPNTGSYEQYF

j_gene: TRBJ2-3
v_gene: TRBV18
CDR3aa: CASSPQGLWGGADTQYF

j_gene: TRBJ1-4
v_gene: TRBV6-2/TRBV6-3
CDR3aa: CASSSLDWSNEKLFF

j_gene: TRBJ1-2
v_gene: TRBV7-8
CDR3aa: CASSLQTEEEYGYTF

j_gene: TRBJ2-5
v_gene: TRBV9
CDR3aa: CASSPWGGRQETQYF

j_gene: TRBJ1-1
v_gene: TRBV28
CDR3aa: CASSPPVGEAFF

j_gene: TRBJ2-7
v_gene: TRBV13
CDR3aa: CASSLSGASSGGYEQYF

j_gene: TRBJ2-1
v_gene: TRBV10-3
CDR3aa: CAIVDVQDRGRAEQFF

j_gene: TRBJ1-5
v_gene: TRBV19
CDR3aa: CASSGQSNQPQHF

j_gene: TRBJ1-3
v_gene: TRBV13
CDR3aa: CASTHGQGGGTIYF

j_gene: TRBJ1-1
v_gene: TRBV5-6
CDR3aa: CASSWTGTTEAFF

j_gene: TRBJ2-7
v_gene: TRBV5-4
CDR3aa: CASSPGQSPYEQYF

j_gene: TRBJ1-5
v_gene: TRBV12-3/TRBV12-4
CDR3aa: CASSFKGGQPQHF

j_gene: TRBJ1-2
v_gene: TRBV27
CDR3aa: CASSSYPLGGDGNGYTF

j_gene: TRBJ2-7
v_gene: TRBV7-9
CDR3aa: CASSRGRLSYEQYF

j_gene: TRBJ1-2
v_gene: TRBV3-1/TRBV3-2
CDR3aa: CASSQGGQIYGYTF

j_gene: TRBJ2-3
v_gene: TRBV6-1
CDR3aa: CASSETRPDTQYF

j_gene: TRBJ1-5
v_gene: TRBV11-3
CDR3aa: CASSPRGGETQPQHF

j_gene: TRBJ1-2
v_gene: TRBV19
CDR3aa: CASSHDRVMIYGYTF

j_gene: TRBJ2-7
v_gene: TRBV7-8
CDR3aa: CASSLQRASEYEQYF

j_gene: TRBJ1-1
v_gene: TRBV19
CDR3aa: CASRDPTVKAFF

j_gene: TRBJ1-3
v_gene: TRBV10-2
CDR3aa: CASRPGNSGNTIYF

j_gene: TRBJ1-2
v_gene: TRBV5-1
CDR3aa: CASSLPGGDYGYTF

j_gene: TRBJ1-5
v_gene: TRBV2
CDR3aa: CASSEGRGHQPQHF

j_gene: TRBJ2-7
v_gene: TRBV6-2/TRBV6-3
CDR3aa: CASSKGLAVSYEQYF

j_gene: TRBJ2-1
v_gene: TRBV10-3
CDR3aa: CAISEEAGAYNEQFF

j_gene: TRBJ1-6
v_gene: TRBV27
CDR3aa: CASNAQDSPLHF

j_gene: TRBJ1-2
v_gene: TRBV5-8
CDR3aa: CASSLVLGRVNYGYTF

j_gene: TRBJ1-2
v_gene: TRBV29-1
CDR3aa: CSVELDREGYTF

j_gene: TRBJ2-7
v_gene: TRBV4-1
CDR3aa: CASSPTESTYEQYF

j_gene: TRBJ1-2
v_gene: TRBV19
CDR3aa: CASSPGSFGYTF

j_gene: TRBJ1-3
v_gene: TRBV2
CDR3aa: CASMRQAGNTIYF

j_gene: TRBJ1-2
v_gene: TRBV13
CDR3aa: CASSLGPLDTANYGYTF

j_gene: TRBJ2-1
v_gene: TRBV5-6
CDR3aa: CASSLYRGGEQFF

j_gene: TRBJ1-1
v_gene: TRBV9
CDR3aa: CASSLYRGEDTEAFF